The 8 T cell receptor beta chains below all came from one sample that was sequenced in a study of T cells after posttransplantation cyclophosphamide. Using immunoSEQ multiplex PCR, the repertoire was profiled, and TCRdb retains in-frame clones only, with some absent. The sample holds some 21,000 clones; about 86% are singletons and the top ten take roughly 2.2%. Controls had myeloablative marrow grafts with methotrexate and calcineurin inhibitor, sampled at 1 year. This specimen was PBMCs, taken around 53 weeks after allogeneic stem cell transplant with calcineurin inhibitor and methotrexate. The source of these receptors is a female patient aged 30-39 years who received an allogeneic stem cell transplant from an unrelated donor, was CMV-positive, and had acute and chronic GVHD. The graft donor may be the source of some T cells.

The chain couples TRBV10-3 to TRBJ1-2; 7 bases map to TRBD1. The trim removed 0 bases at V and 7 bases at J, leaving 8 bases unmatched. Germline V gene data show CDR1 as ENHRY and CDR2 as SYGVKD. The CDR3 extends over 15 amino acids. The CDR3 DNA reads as TGTGCCATCAGTGAGTCGGTGACAGGGCTCCGTGGCTACACCTTC. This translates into CAISESVTGLRGYTF.

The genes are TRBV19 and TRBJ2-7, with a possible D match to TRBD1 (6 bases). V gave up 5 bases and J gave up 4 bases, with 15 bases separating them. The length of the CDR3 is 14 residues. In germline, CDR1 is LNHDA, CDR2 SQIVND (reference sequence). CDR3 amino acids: CASSRTAPPYEQYF. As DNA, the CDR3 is TGTGCCAGTAGTCGGACAGCCCCTCCTTACGAGCAGTACTTC.

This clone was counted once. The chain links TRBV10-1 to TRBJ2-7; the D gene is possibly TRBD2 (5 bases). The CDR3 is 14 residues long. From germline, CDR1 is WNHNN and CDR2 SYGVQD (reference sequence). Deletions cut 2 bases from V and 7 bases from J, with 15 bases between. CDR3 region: CASSETFRPGEQYF. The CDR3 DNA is TGCGCCAGCAGTGAGACCTTCCGCCCGGGGGAGCAGTACTTC.

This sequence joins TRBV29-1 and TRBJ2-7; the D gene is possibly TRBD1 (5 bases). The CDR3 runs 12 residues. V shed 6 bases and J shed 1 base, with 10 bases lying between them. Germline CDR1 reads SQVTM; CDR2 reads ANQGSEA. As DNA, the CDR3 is TGCAGCGTCAGGGTGTTTTCCTACGAGCAGTACTTC. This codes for CSVRVFSYEQYF.

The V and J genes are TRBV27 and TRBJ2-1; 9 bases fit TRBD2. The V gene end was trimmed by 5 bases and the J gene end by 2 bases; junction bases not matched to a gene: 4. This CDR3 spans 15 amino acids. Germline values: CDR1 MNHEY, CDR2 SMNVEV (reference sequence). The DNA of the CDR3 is TGTGCCAGCAGTCAGACTAGCGGAGCCTACAATGAGCAGTTCTTC. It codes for CASSQTSGAYNEQFF.

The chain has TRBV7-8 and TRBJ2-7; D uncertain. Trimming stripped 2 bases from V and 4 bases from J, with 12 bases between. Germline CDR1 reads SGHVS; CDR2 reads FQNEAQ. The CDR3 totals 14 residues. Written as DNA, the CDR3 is TGTGCCAGCAGCTTATATGCGGTTGTATACGAGCAGTACTTC. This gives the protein CASSLYAVVYEQYF.

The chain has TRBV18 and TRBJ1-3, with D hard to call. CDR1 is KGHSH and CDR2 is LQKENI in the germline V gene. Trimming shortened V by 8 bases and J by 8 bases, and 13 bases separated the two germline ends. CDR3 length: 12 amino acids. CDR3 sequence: CASPTRRDTIYF. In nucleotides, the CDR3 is TGTGCCAGCCCCACACGGAGGGACACCATATATTTT.

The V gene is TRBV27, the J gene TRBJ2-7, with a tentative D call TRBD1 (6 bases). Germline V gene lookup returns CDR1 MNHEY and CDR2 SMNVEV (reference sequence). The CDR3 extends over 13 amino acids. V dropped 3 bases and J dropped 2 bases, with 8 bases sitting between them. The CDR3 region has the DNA TGTGCCAGCAGTTTCGGACAGACCTACGAGCAGTACTTC. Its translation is CASSFGQTYEQYF.